The 21 T cell receptor beta chains below all came from one sample that was sequenced in a study of identical twins. Each CDR3 protein is one row after TCRdb ran MiXCR on the 5' RACE reads. The table has under 900,000 distinct CDR3 sequences, about 12% seen once. These sequences were also reported in another study, on yellow fever vaccine responses in identical twins.

What was sequenced was PBMCs. Receptors originate from a woman between 18 and 29 years old in good health.

This clonotype came up a few times. The gene calls are TRBV5-1 and TRBJ2-7; 10 positions match TRBD2. Germline V CDR1 and CDR2: SGHRS, YFSETQ. Trimming removed 3 bases from V and 6 bases from J; junction bases left unmatched: 12. This CDR3 spans 16 amino acids. The CDR3 is CASSWGLAGGGREQYF. The CDR3 DNA reads as TGCGCCAGCAGCTGGGGGTTAGCGGGAGGAGGACGCGAGCAGTACTTC. Filled out from reference TRBV5-1 and TRBJ2-7, the complete variable domain reads KAGVTQTPRYLIKTRGQQVTLSCSPISGHRSVSWYQQTPGQGLQFLFEYFSETQRNKGNFPGRFSGRQFSNSRSEMNVSTLELGDSALYLCASSWGLAGGGREQYFGPGTRLTVT.

This clonotype has at least ten counts. The chain recombines TRBV5-1 with TRBJ1-1, with unresolved D. There are 13 residues in the CDR3. From germline, CDR1 is SGHRS and CDR2 YFSETQ. V was cut by 1 base and J by 1 base, with 5 bases left in between. The CDR3 DNA is TGCGCCAGCAGCTTGTTGGCGAACACTGAAGCTTTCTTT. Its translation: CASSLLANTEAFF.

This clonotype has more than one count but fewer than ten. The chain is built from TRBV11-2 and TRBJ2-5; TRBD1 matches 9 bases. Germline V gene sequence: CDR1 SGHAT, CDR2 FQNNGV. The CDR3 has 15 residues. With V trimmed by 5 bases and J by 5 bases, 9 bases remained unmatched. The CDR3 here is CASSPSTGGLETQYF. The DNA for the CDR3 is TGTGCCAGCAGCCCCTCGACAGGGGGACTGGAGACCCAGTACTTC.

The sample holds a few counts of this clonotype. The chain carries TRBV15 and TRBJ1-4, with D unclear. V was pared by 0 bases and J by 7 bases, with 15 bases between. Germline-derived CDR1 and CDR2 are LNHNV and YYDKDF (reference sequence). CDR3 length: 16 residues. The CDR3 protein is CATSRDSAVKTEKLFF. The DNA for the CDR3 is TGTGCCACCAGCAGAGATTCGGCCGTGAAAACTGAAAAACTGTTTTTT.

This clonotype was counted only a few times. The chain employs TRBV12-3 or TRBV12-4 and TRBJ1-6; 7 nucleotides line up with TRBD1. V shed 4 bases and J 2 bases; nucleotides not matched to a gene: 14. The CDR3 extends over 19 amino acids. CDR3 sequence: CASSSAYEGATTYNSPLHF. The CDR3 DNA follows: TGTGCCAGCAGTTCGGCATACGAGGGGGCTACTACCTATAATTCACCCCTCCACTTT.

This clonotype was recorded a few times. The CDR3 nucleotides read TGTGCCACCAGTGATCCCGACAGGGGTTACGAGCAGTACTTC. Its translation is CATSDPDRGYEQYF. The rearrangement links TRBV24-1 to TRBJ2-7; 8 bases are a match to TRBD1. The trim removed 3 bases at V and 4 bases at J, leaving 4 bases unmatched. Germline assignment: CDR1 KGHDR and CDR2 SFDVKD. The CDR3 has 14 amino acids.

The chain couples TRBV24-1 to TRBJ2-3, with TRBD2 as a possible D gene (7 bases). This CDR3 is 16 amino acids long. CDR1 KGHDR and CDR2 SFDVKD come from the germline V gene. Trimming removed 3 bases at V and 7 bases at J, with 19 bases between. CDR3 in amino acids: CATSDIGGRAGNTQYF. CDR3 DNA: TGTGCCACCAGTGATATAGGGGGGAGGGCCGGAAATACGCAGTATTTT.

In this sample, this clonotype turned up a few times. This sequence joins TRBV5-1 and TRBJ2-7, with 11 bases matching TRBD1. V gave up 4 bases and J gave up 2 bases; unmatched junction bases: 5. Germline CDR1 and CDR2: SGHRS and YFSETQ. There are 15 residues in the CDR3. The chain's CDR3 is CASSAGTGGAYEQYF. In DNA form, the CDR3 reads TGCGCCAGCAGCGCGGGGACAGGGGGGGCCTACGAGCAGTACTTC.

The J gene is TRBJ2-5, the V gene TRBV12-3 or TRBV12-4; either TRBD1 or TRBD2 may supply D (5 bases each). V gave up 6 bases and J gave up 0 bases, with 17 bases separating them. This CDR3 spans 16 amino acids. CDR3 sequence: CASSTRRDGNQETQYF. In DNA form, the CDR3 reads TGTGCCAGCAGCACCCGACGGGACGGCAACCAAGAGACCCAGTACTTC.

The sample holds many counts of this clonotype. The chain joins TRBV20-1 to TRBJ2-7; TRBD2 matches 13 bases. Germline CDR1 DFQATT, CDR2 SNEGSKA (reference sequence). CDR3 length: 14 residues. Germline trimming cut 2 bases from V and 5 bases from J; bases unmatched to any gene: 3. The CDR3 here is CSARSGLAGDEQYF. DNA of the CDR3: TGCAGTGCTAGATCAGGACTAGCGGGAGACGAGCAGTACTTC.

The chain employs TRBV7-6 and TRBJ2-7, with TRBD1 as a possible D gene (6 bases). V lost 5 bases and J lost 4, with 15 bases in between. The germline V gene has CDR1 SGHVS and CDR2 FNYEAQ. The CDR3 spans 14 residues. The CDR3 spells CASSPTGFGYEQYF. As DNA, the CDR3 is TGTGCCAGCAGCCCTACAGGGTTCGGGTACGAGCAGTACTTC.

This clonotype was seen a handful of times. DNA for the CDR3: TGTGCCAGCAGCCAGCGACTAGCGGGGGATTCAGATACGCAGTATTTT. Translation gives CASSQRLAGDSDTQYF. The chain combines TRBV7-9 with TRBJ2-3; 12 bases agree with TRBD2. After removal of 5 bases from V and 4 bases from J, the junction contained 7 bases not matched to a gene. Germline CDR1 and CDR2: SEHNR and FQNEAQ (reference sequence). This CDR3 is 16 amino acids long. Full variable domain (outside the CDR3, taken from reference TRBV7-9 and TRBJ2-3): DTGVSQNPRHKITKRGQNVTFRCDPISEHNRLYWYRQTLGQGPEFLTYFQNEAQLEKSRLLSDRFSAERPKGSFSTLEIQRTEQGDSAMYLCASSQRLAGDSDTQYFGPGTRLTVL.

The chain links TRBV20-1 to TRBJ2-1; 11 bases fit TRBD2. The CDR3 covers 16 residues. V lost 4 bases, J lost 6 bases, and 11 bases stayed unmatched. Germline V gives CDR1 DFQATT, CDR2 SNEGSKA (reference sequence). Here the CDR3 DNA reads TGCAGTGCTAACCTATTTAGCGGGGGGGGCCCCAATGAGCAGTTCTTC. Its protein product is CSANLFSGGGPNEQFF.

The rearrangement links TRBV4-2 to TRBJ2-1; no reliable D call. This CDR3 spans 14 amino acids. Germline V gene lookup returns CDR1 LGHNA and CDR2 YNFKEQ. V was shortened by 0 bases and J by 8 bases, with 11 bases between the two germline ends. The CDR3, as DNA: TGTGCCAGCAGCCAAGATCGTCAGGTCTATGAGCAGTTCTTC. This codes for CASSQDRQVYEQFF.

The chain employs TRBV24-1 and TRBJ1-4, with a possible D match to TRBD1 (5 bases). There are 14 residues in the CDR3. Germline V gene sequence: CDR1 KGHDR, CDR2 SFDVKD. V lost 3 bases and J 2 bases, leaving 6 bases between the germline ends. For the CDR3, the DNA is TGTGCCACCAGTGATCGGGGGACTAATGAAAAACTGTTTTTT. Residues: CATSDRGTNEKLFF.

The chain couples TRBV2 to TRBJ2-5; 7 bases line up with TRBD1. Trimming took 6 bases from V and 4 from J; bases not matched to a gene: 11. This CDR3 spans 15 amino acids. CDR1 and CDR2 from the germline V gene are SNHLY and FYNNEI. CDR3 DNA sequence: TGTGCCAGCAGAGAAACAGGGGTTCACGGAGAGACCCAGTACTTC. Residues: CASRETGVHGETQYF.

In this sample, this clonotype turned up many times. CDR3 nucleotide sequence: TGTGCCAGCAGCTTAGAGGGGCGTCGGGTGACAGATACGCAGTATTTT. This translates into CASSLEGRRVTDTQYF. The V call is TRBV7-3, the J call TRBJ2-3, with D perhaps given as TRBD1 or TRBD2 (5 bases each). The CDR3 contains 16 residues. V gave up 2 bases and J gave up 3 bases, with 15 bases separating them. CDR1 and CDR2 (germline): SGHTA, FQGTGA.

This clonotype was seen at least ten times. The chain combines TRBV20-1 with TRBJ2-1; 9 nucleotides agree with TRBD1. Germline V gives CDR1 DFQATT, CDR2 SNEGSKA (reference sequence). The CDR3 has 14 residues. After removal of 1 base from V and 9 bases from J, the junction contained 7 bases not matched to a gene. The CDR3 region is CSARAWDRVGEQFF. CDR3 coding DNA: TGCAGTGCTAGAGCCTGGGACAGGGTCGGTGAGCAGTTCTTC.

The chain joins TRBV10-1 to TRBJ2-7, with D unresolved. V shed 3 bases and J shed 4 bases, with 13 bases lying between them. Germline V gene lookup returns CDR1 WNHNN and CDR2 SYGVQD (reference sequence). The CDR3 covers 14 residues. The chain's CDR3 is CASSEPALPYEQYF. For the CDR3, the DNA is TGCGCCAGCAGTGAACCAGCGCTTCCGTACGAGCAGTACTTC.

The chain uses TRBV9 and TRBJ2-5; D remains ambiguous. Between the trimmed V and J ends, which lost 4 bases and 5 bases, there was a span of 21 bases. Looked up from germline, CDR1 is SGDLS and CDR2 is YYNGEE. The CDR3 runs to 16 residues. CDR3: CASSTWTGSSLETQYF. The CDR3 coding sequence is TGTGCCAGCAGCACTTGGACCGGTAGCTCGTTGGAGACCCAGTACTTC.

Only a few counts were recorded for this clonotype. The chain carries TRBV12-3 or TRBV12-4 and TRBJ2-1; no firm D call. The CDR3 has 13 amino acids. The ends were cut back, 5 bases at V and 7 bases at J, with 12 bases in the middle. The CDR3 DNA follows: TGTGCCAGCAGTCCCCTTCTGAATAATGAGCAGTTCTTC. It specifies CASSPLLNNEQFF.